The 9 T cell receptor beta chains below were found in one sample sequenced in a study of identical twins. Each CDR3 protein gets one entry after TCRdb re-called the 5' RACE reads with MiXCR. The profile shows around 490,000 distinct CDR3 sequences, around 24% of them singletons. The same sample was also used in a study of yellow fever vaccine responses in identical twins.

Sequencing was performed on CD4+ T cells sorted from blood. The receptors stem from a woman under 30 in good health.

This clonotype turned up a few times. This chain connects TRBV12-3 or TRBV12-4 to TRBJ2-6; the D gene is possibly TRBD1 (5 bases). The CDR3 contains 18 residues. This CDR3 reads CASLGRGAPKSGANVLTF. The CDR3 DNA sequence: TGTGCTTCTTTGGGTCGTGGGGCACCCAAATCTGGGGCCAACGTCCTGACTTTC.

This clonotype was seen a single time. This chain links TRBV6-6 with TRBJ1-1; the D gene is possibly TRBD1 (6 bases). The CDR3 has 13 amino acids. Germline CDR1 and CDR2: MNHNY and SVGAGI (reference sequence). V was shortened by 7 bases and J by 10 bases, with 19 bases between the two germline ends. The CDR3 nucleotides read TGTGCCAGCATCAGACAGGAATCGTCCCTAGCTTTCTTT. Protein: CASIRQESSLAFF.

This sequence joins TRBV7-2 and TRBJ1-4, with 10 bases that match TRBD1. The V gene end was trimmed by 0 bases and the J gene end by 7 bases; junction bases not matched to a gene: 8. The CDR3 is 17 amino acids. Germline V gives CDR1 SGHTA, CDR2 FQGNSA. The CDR3 protein is CASSLAGTGVLGEKLFF. CDR3 sequence (DNA): TGTGCCAGCAGCTTAGCAGGGACAGGGGTTCTCGGTGAAAAACTGTTTTTT.

This clonotype was recorded a few times. CDR3 bases: TGTGCCACCAGCAGAGGAGCTAGCGACCGCACAGATACGCAGTATTTT. Translating it yields CATSRGASDRTDTQYF. The J gene is TRBJ2-3, the V gene TRBV15; tentative D call: TRBD2 (6 bases). Trimming pared 1 base from V and 1 base from J, leaving 12 bases between. CDR3 size: 16 residues. CDR1 is LNHNV, CDR2 YYDKDF, per germline (reference sequence).

The V gene is TRBV2, the J gene TRBJ2-1; 12 bases align to TRBD2. The V gene's germline CDR1 is SNHLY and CDR2 FYNNEI. V dropped 10 bases and J dropped 6; count of bases not matched to a gene: 13. The CDR3 loop spans 16 amino acids. The CDR3 sequence: CATRPTSGGLSNEQFF. In DNA, the CDR3 is TGTGCCACCCGCCCCACTAGCGGGGGGCTAAGCAATGAGCAGTTCTTC.

The genes are TRBV11-2 and TRBJ2-3, with a weak D call TRBD2 (5 bases). Germline V lookup: CDR1 SGHAT, CDR2 FQNNGV. The CDR3 has 15 amino acids. Trimming took off 5 bases at V and 0 bases at J, with 12 bases between the two ends. In DNA form, the CDR3 reads TGTGCCAGCAGCCGATTAGCGCGTAGCACAGATACGCAGTATTTT. Protein: CASSRLARSTDTQYF.

This clonotype was observed once. This chain connects TRBV14 to TRBJ2-1; the match to TRBD2 covers 10 bases. Per the germline V gene, CDR1 is SGHDN and CDR2 is FVKESK. The CDR3 runs 18 residues. Losses at the gene ends were 2 bases for V and 6 bases for J; bases not matched to a gene: 13. The DNA for the CDR3 is TGTGCCAGCAGCCAAAGGTCTAGCGGGAGACCCGTTACCAATGAGCAGTTCTTC. Its protein is CASSQRSSGRPVTNEQFF.

This chain joins TRBV10-3 and TRBJ2-1; 9 bases line up with TRBD2. The CDR3 sequence is 16 residues long. Trimming cost V 0 bases and J 3 bases; bases outside gene matches: 3. CDR1 is ENHRY and CDR2 is SYGVKD in the germline V gene. CDR3: CAISESSGGLYNEQFF. For the CDR3, the DNA is TGTGCCATCAGTGAGTCGAGCGGGGGGCTCTACAATGAGCAGTTCTTC.

The chain uses TRBV6-5 and TRBJ2-5; D is possibly TRBD2 (6 bases). Trimming took 2 bases from V and 2 from J, leaving 12 bases between them. CDR1 is MNHEY and CDR2 is SVGAGI in the germline V gene. This CDR3 contains 15 residues. CDR3: CASSYTGLIQETQYF. CDR3 DNA: TGTGCCAGCAGTTACACCGGACTAATTCAAGAGACCCAGTACTTC.